The sequence of this TCR beta chain was determined in a study of human T cells and chemical hapten exposure. One entry per CDR3 protein results from TCRdb running MiXCR on the RACE reads. Of roughly 140,000 distinct CDR3 sequences in the sample, about 12% are singletons; the top ten hold about 1.3%. Regarding time point: patch test 2, 6 weeks after DPC sensitization. As to treatment: therapeutic diphenylcyclopropenone sensitization with weekly scalp DPC. The drawing of blood occurred before each patch test was applied. The junction had 11 bases not matched to a gene; V was cut back by 6 bases and J by 0 bases. The V gene's germline CDR1 is MNHEY and CDR2 SVGAGI. The CDR3 loop spans 20 amino acids. This clonotype was counted ten times or more.

This clonotype was sampled from a woman between 45 and 65 years old with alopecia areata. Some clones in this sample may be carry-over from other donors' samples. The chain links TRBV6-5 to TRBJ2-6; TRBD2 agrees at 13 bases. This material consisted of whole blood, taken in connection with sensitization to the hapten diphenylcyclopropenone (DPC). The CDR3 reads CASSHGLAGASSSGANVLTF. In nucleotides, the CDR3 is TGTGCCAGCAGCCACGGACTAGCGGGAGCCTCGAGCTCTGGGGCCAACGTCCTGACTTTC.